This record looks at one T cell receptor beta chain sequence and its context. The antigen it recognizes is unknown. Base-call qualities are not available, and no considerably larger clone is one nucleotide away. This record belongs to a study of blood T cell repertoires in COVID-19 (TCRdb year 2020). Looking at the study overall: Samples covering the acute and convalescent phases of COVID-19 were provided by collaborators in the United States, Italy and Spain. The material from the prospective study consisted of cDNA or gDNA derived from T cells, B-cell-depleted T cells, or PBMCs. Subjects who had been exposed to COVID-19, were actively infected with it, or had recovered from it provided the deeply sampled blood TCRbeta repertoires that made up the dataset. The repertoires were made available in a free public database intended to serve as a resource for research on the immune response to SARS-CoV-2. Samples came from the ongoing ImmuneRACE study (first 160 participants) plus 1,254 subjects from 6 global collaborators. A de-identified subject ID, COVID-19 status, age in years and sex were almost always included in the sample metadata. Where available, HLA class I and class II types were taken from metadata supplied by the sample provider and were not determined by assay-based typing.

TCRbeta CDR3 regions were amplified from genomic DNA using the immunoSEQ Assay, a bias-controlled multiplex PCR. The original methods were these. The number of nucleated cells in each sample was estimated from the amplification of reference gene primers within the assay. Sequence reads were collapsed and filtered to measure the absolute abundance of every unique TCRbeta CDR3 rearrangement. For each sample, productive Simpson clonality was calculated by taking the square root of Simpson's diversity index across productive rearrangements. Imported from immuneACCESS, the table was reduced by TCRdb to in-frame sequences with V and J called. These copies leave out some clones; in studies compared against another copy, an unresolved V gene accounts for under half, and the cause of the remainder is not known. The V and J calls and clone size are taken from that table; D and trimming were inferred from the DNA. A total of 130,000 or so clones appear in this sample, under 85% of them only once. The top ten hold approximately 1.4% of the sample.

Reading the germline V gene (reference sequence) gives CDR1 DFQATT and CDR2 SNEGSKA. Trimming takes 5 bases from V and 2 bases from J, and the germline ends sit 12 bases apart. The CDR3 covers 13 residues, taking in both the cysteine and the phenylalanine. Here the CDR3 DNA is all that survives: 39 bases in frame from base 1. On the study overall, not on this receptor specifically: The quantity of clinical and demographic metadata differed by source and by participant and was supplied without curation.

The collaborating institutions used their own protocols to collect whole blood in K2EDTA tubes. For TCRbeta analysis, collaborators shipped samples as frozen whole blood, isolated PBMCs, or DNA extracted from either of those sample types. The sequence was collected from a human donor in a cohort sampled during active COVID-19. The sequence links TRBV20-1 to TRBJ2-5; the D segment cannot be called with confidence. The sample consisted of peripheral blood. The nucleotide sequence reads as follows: TGCAGTGCTGGTGGCACAGCACAAGAGACCCAGTACTTC. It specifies CSAGGTAQETQYF.